A selection of T cell receptor beta chains follows, all from one sample in a study of T cells after yellow fever vaccination. Using its own MiXCR run on the 5' RACE reads, TCRdb lists one record per CDR3 protein. Among approximately 120,000 distinct CDR3 sequences listed, roughly 9% were seen once. The sample here was CD8+ T cells sorted from PBMCs, taken on the day of the yellow fever booster vaccination. The receptors originated from a man aged 18 to 30 who received the YFV17D yellow fever vaccine. Each CDR3 is given with its conserved first and last residue. The D gene is left open where the match is weak. Where a row states a size, it is once, few, many or the class of an expanded clone; other rows omit it.

TRBD1,14,TRBV20-1,NA,TRBJ1-2,CSAREGTGLSGYTF,TGCAGTGCTAGAGAGGGGACAGGGTTAAGCGGCTACACCTTC
NA,14,TRBV3-1,few,TRBJ2-1,CASSLDSGVNEQFF,TGTGCCAGCAGCCTAGACAGCGGCGTTAATGAGCAGTTCTTC
NA,12,TRBV9,NA,TRBJ1-2,CASGGVFDGYTF,TGTGCCAGCGGGGGGGTTTTCGATGGCTACACCTTC
NA,13,TRBV7-9,NA,TRBJ1-1,CASSPSVSVEAFF,TGTGCCAGCAGTCCTAGCGTGTCTGTTGAAGCTTTCTTT
TRBD1,13,TRBV6-5,many,TRBJ1-1,CASSAGGHTEAFF,TGTGCCAGCAGCGCAGGGGGCCACACTGAAGCTTTCTTT
NA,16,TRBV4-2,NA,TRBJ2-5,CASSQPRPTAIETQYF,TGTGCCAGCAGCCAACCACGACCGACCGCCATAGAGACCCAGTACTTC
NA,15,TRBV7-3,few,TRBJ2-1,CASSLIGGSGNEQFF,TGTGCCAGCAGCTTAATCGGAGGGTCTGGCAATGAGCAGTTCTTC
NA,16,TRBV4-1,NA,TRBJ1-2,CASSQGLGGGGYGYTF,TGCGCCAGCAGCCAAGGGCTGGGGGGGGGCGGCTATGGCTACACCTTC
NA,13,TRBV14,few,TRBJ1-2,CASSQWGNYGYTF,TGTGCCAGCAGCCAATGGGGGAACTATGGCTACACCTTC
TRBD2,15,TRBV4-3,few,TRBJ2-1,CASSLQRESYNEQFF,TGCGCCAGCAGCTTACAGCGGGAATCTTACAATGAGCAGTTCTTC
NA,13,TRBV30,NA,TRBJ1-2,CAWSGRGGNGYTF,TGTGCCTGGAGTGGCAGGGGAGGGAATGGCTACACCTTC
NA,17,TRBV4-3,once,TRBJ1-1,CASSRGAWTEMNTEAFF,TGCGCCAGCAGCCGCGGCGCATGGACAGAGATGAACACTGAAGCTTTCTTT
NA,19,TRBV20-1,NA,TRBJ2-3,CSARSLARRAYSVTDTQYF,TGCAGTGCTAGAAGCCTAGCTCGTAGGGCGTATTCGGTGACAGATACGCAGTATTTT
NA,17,TRBV4-2,NA,TRBJ2-3,CASSQDEFVEGTDTQYF,TGTGCCAGCAGCCAAGATGAATTCGTTGAGGGCACAGATACGCAGTATTTT
NA,16,TRBV4-1,few,TRBJ2-1,CASSQGGESSYNEQFF,TGCGCCAGCAGCCAAGGTGGGGAGAGCTCCTACAATGAGCAGTTCTTC
NA,18,TRBV6-5,few,TRBJ1-1,CASIGAFTAEGMNTEAFF,TGTGCCAGCATTGGGGCCTTTACCGCCGAGGGTATGAACACTGAAGCTTTCTTT